These 23 T cell receptor beta chains were all obtained from the same sample, sequenced in a study of OX40 agonist ivuxolimab in advanced cancers. The repertoire was sequenced with immunoSEQ multiplex PCR; TCRdb's copy has only in-frame clones and lacks some. The sample lists some 86,000 clones, less than 95% occurring once. The material sequenced was CD4+ or CD8+ T cells sorted from blood, taken in a trial of the OX40 agonist ivuxolimab. The receptor set was obtained from an adult with an advanced solid tumor such as melanoma, head and neck, liver or kidney cancer.

This chain links TRBV5-8 with TRBJ1-5; the D is unclear. This CDR3 is 14 amino acids long. V lost 6 bases and J lost 5, with 15 bases in between. The germline CDR1 and CDR2 sequences are SGHTS and YDEGEE. The CDR3 nucleotides read TGTGCCAGCACGGCAGTAGATAGGTATCAGCCCCAGCATTTT. Protein sequence: CASTAVDRYQPQHF.

This clone appeared once. This chain joins TRBV11-3 and TRBJ1-4; 9 positions agree with TRBD1. This CDR3 is built from 16 residues. J was trimmed by 5 bases and V by 5 bases; bases with no gene match: 9. CDR1 and CDR2 (germline): SGHNT, YENEEA. CDR3 nucleotides: TGTGCCAGCAGCGACTCCTCCGGGACAGGGAATGAAAAACTGTTTTTT. Translated: CASSDSSGTGNEKLFF.

The J gene is TRBJ2-7, the V gene TRBV4-1; 11 nucleotides align to TRBD2. Per germline, CDR1 MGHRA and CDR2 YSYEKL. Trimming cost V 4 bases and J 5 bases; bases outside gene matches: 10. This CDR3 spans 16 amino acids. The CDR3 nucleotides read TGCGCCAGCAGCCCGCTGTTGGGGACTAGCGGCCACGAGCAGTACTTC. It yields the protein CASSPLLGTSGHEQYF.

V is TRBV19 and J is TRBJ1-5; D gene ambiguous. Germline-derived CDR1 and CDR2 are LNHDA and SQIVND (reference sequence). Deletions cut 5 bases from V and 0 bases from J, with 5 bases between. This CDR3 comprises 13 residues. CDR3 in DNA: TGTGCCAGTAGTGTCGCTAGCAATCAGCCCCAGCATTTT. Translated: CASSVASNQPQHF.

A single count supports this clone. The genes are TRBV19 and TRBJ2-1; 14 bases fit TRBD2. Germline CDR1 reads LNHDA; CDR2 reads SQIVND (reference sequence). The CDR3 length is 17 residues. V trimming: 4 bases; J trimming: 2 bases; junction bases outside the gene matches: 4. The CDR3 bases are TGTGCCAGTAGTACGACTAGCGGGGGGGAAACCTACAATGAGCAGTTCTTC. Protein sequence: CASSTTSGGETYNEQFF.

The rearrangement links TRBV2 to TRBJ1-2; 8 nucleotides match TRBD1. Germline CDR1 and CDR2: SNHLY and FYNNEI. The CDR3 is 14 residues long. V gave up 6 bases and J gave up 7 bases; unmatched junction bases: 10. CDR3 amino acids: CASRVRTGFSGYTF. The CDR3, as DNA: TGTGCCAGCAGGGTCCGGACAGGGTTCAGTGGCTACACCTTC.

This chain joins TRBV5-1 and TRBJ1-3; TRBD1 might be the D (6 bases). Trimming took 4 bases from V and 2 from J, leaving 13 bases between them. CDR1 and CDR2 from the germline V gene are SGHRS and YFSETQ. The CDR3 covers 15 residues. The CDR3, as DNA: TGCGCCAGCAGCCAGTGGACAGCTGCTGGAAACACCATATATTTT. Amino acids: CASSQWTAAGNTIYF.

The chain is built from TRBV5-8 and TRBJ1-1; no firm D call. The germline gives CDR1 SGHTS, CDR2 YDEGEE. V dropped 6 bases and J dropped 5 bases, with 14 bases sitting between them. CDR3 length: 13 amino acids. This chain's CDR3 is CASNPGLGTEAFF. The CDR3 DNA follows: TGTGCCAGCAACCCCGGGCTGGGTACTGAAGCTTTCTTT. The whole variable domain, filled in from reference TRBV5-8 and TRBJ1-1, reads EAGVTQSPTHLIKTRGQQATLRCSPISGHTSVYWYQQALGLGLQFLLWYDEGEERNRGNFPPRFSGRQFPNYSSELNVNALELEDSALYLCASNPGLGTEAFFGQGTRLTVV.

The J gene is TRBJ1-2, the V gene TRBV6-1; no definite D call. Germline lookup yields CDR1 MNHNS and CDR2 SASEGT. V was shortened by 5 bases and J by 2 bases, with 9 bases between the two germline ends. The CDR3 is made up of 13 amino acids. The CDR3 bases are TGTGCCAGCAGTCCTGGGCCGAACTATGGCTACACCTTC. This codes for CASSPGPNYGYTF.

This clone has just a few counts. The rearrangement joins TRBV6-6 to TRBJ1-1; TRBD1 matches at 10 bases. This CDR3 is 14 amino acids long. V shed 6 bases and J 6 bases; nucleotides not matched to a gene: 7. Germline CDR1 is MNHNY and CDR2 is SVGAGI (reference sequence). The CDR3 sequence: CASRGRQGASEAFF. DNA for the CDR3: TGTGCCAGCAGGGGGAGACAGGGGGCCTCTGAAGCTTTCTTT.

The J gene is TRBJ1-6, the V gene TRBV6-1; 9 bases fit TRBD1. With 10 bases clipped from V and 6 bases from J, the junction kept 10 bases outside the gene matches. There are 15 residues in the CDR3. Germline loops: CDR1 MNHNS, CDR2 SASEGT. The CDR3 reads CAISDRTGVNSPLHF. The DNA of the CDR3 is TGTGCCATCAGCGACCGGACAGGGGTTAATTCACCCCTCCACTTT.

The genes are TRBV28 and TRBJ2-5, with D perhaps TRBD1 (6 bases). The V end lost 2 bases, the J end lost 4 bases, and 8 bases lay between the germline ends. The CDR3 is 13 amino acids. The germline CDR1 and CDR2 sequences are MDHEN and SYDVKM. This CDR3 reads CASSLGQPETQYF. The CDR3 nucleotides are TGTGCCAGCAGTTTAGGACAGCCAGAGACCCAGTACTTC.

V gene TRBV15 combines with J gene TRBJ1-2; no reliable D call. CDR1 LNHNV and CDR2 YYDKDF come from the germline V gene (reference sequence). There are 13 residues in the CDR3. With 5 bases removed from V and 2 bases from J, the gap between germline ends came to 9 bases. The CDR3 coding sequence is TGTGCCACCAGCCATAAAGGGAACTATGGCTACACCTTC. Residues: CATSHKGNYGYTF. The full variable domain, in which reference TRBV15 and TRBJ1-2 provide the parts outside the CDR3, is DAMVIQNPRYQVTQFGKPVTLSCSQTLNHNVMYWYQQKSSQAPKLLFHYYDKDFNNEADTPDNFQSRRPNTSFCFLDIRSPGLGDTAMYLCATSHKGNYGYTFGSGTRLTVV.

The V call is TRBV19, the J call TRBJ1-2, with D tentatively TRBD1 (6 bases). The V and J ends lost 0 bases and 8 bases respectively, with 13 bases between them. There are 14 residues in the CDR3. Germline CDR1 LNHDA, CDR2 SQIVND (reference sequence). Here the CDR3 DNA reads TGTGCCAGTAGTATAGAACACAGGGTTGGAGGCTACACCTTC. It translates to CASSIEHRVGGYTF.

As to this clone: The sample has other DNA sequences that encode this CDR3 too. The chain carries TRBV5-1 and TRBJ2-1; 9 nucleotides line up with TRBD2. V lost 4 bases, J lost 7 bases, and 9 bases stayed unmatched. Germline V gene lookup returns CDR1 SGHRS and CDR2 YFSETQ. The CDR3 has 15 amino acids. The CDR3 region is CASSPGAGGLNEQFF. CDR3 coding DNA: TGCGCCAGCAGCCCGGGGGCGGGGGGGCTAAATGAGCAGTTCTTC.

J is TRBJ2-3 and V is TRBV4-1, with unresolved D. From germline, CDR1 is MGHRA and CDR2 YSYEKL. Trimming took 3 bases from V and 1 from J, leaving 8 bases between them. The CDR3 is made up of 14 amino acids. This CDR3 reads CASSQDPGTDTQYF. CDR3 DNA: TGCGCCAGCAGCCAGGATCCCGGCACAGATACGCAGTATTTT.

The chain employs TRBV11-2 and TRBJ2-1, with 15 bases matching TRBD2. Germline V gene lookup returns CDR1 SGHAT and CDR2 FQNNGV. With V trimmed by 5 bases and J by 7 bases, 3 bases remained unmatched. The CDR3 has 15 residues. CDR3 sequence: CASSRGLAGGNEQFF. CDR3 in DNA: TGTGCCAGCAGCCGAGGACTAGCGGGGGGGAATGAGCAGTTCTTC.

The genes are TRBV30 and TRBJ1-2, with 8 bases matching TRBD1. This CDR3 region has 12 residues. Germline V CDR1 and CDR2: GTSNPN, SVGIG (reference sequence). With V trimmed by 7 bases and J by 5 bases, 6 bases remained unmatched. The CDR3: CASNRGDYGYTF. Here the CDR3 DNA reads TGTGCCTCCAACAGGGGGGATTATGGCTACACCTTC.

The genes are TRBV9 and TRBJ2-3, with 8 bases that match TRBD2. The CDR3 runs to 17 residues. Germline CDR1 is SGDLS and CDR2 is YYNGEE. The junction had 10 bases not matched to a gene; V was cut back by 2 bases and J by 2 bases. The CDR3 DNA reads TGTGCCAGCAGCGTTTTAGGCGGGGGGCTCCCCACAGATACGCAGTATTTT. Its protein product is CASSVLGGGLPTDTQYF.

The V gene is TRBV18, the J gene TRBJ2-1; possible D gene TRBD2, 7 bases. The CDR3 totals 16 residues. V was trimmed by 4 bases and J by 9 bases, leaving 22 bases between them. Germline CDR1 and CDR2: KGHSH and LQKENI. Here the CDR3 reads CASSLDSTGAGTEQFF. The DNA of the CDR3 is TGTGCCAGCTCACTGGATTCGACAGGAGCGGGGACTGAGCAGTTCTTC.

The rearrangement joins TRBV12-5 to TRBJ2-1, with 13 nucleotides matching TRBD2. Germline V gene sequence: CDR1 LGHNT, CDR2 FRNRAP. The CDR3 length is 17 residues. Losses at the gene ends were 1 base for V and 5 bases for J; bases not matched to a gene: 5. In nucleotides, the CDR3 is TGTGCTAGTGGTTTGGCTCGCACTAGCGGGGGGGACAATGAGCAGTTCTTC. Protein product: CASGLARTSGGDNEQFF.

The J gene is TRBJ1-2, the V gene TRBV18; TRBD1 matches 9 bases. The J segment lost 3 bases and the V segment lost 5 bases, leaving 4 bases of the junction unmatched. The CDR3 runs to 14 residues. The germline V gene encodes CDR1 KGHSH and CDR2 LQKENI. CDR3 protein: CASSSGQGHYGYTF. CDR3 in DNA: TGTGCCAGCTCATCGGGACAGGGACACTATGGCTACACCTTC.

The V and J genes are TRBV19 and TRBJ1-5; D unclear. CDR1 and CDR2 from the germline V gene are LNHDA and SQIVND (reference sequence). V was shortened by 3 bases and J by 3 bases, with 6 bases between the two germline ends. This CDR3 is built from 13 residues. The CDR3 DNA is TGTGCCAGTAGTATGACCGACAATCAGCCCCAGCATTTT. Protein: CASSMTDNQPQHF.